One and the same sample provided the 9 T cell receptor beta chains below, sequenced in a study of blood T cell repertoires in COVID-19. The table came from immunoSEQ multiplex PCR; TCRdb's copy has only in-frame clones and leaves some out. Seen here are 150,000 to 200,000 clones, about 88% observed once, and the top ten hold approximately 2%. Sequenced material: peripheral blood. Receptors were obtained from a young man who had recovered from COVID-19.

The rearrangement uses TRBV15 and TRBJ1-3; TRBD1 is a possible D gene (5 bases). The CDR3 is 16 residues long. CDR1 and CDR2 (germline): LNHNV, YYDKDF (reference sequence). The V and J ends lost 0 bases and 0 bases respectively, with 9 bases between them. The CDR3, as DNA: TGTGCCACCAGCAGAGATAAGACAGTCTCTGGAAACACCATATATTTT. As protein: CATSRDKTVSGNTIYF.

The chain combines TRBV12-3 or TRBV12-4 with TRBJ1-2; 7 nucleotides align to TRBD1. V lost 7 bases, J lost 7 bases, and 6 bases stayed unmatched. The CDR3 loop spans 12 amino acids. CDR3 residues: CASTRGPSGYTF. CDR3 DNA: TGTGCCAGCACGAGGGGGCCGAGTGGCTACACCTTC.

The chain carries TRBV24-1 and TRBJ2-1; 8 nucleotides match TRBD1. Trimming at V came to 6 bases and at J to 6 bases, leaving 9 bases not matched to a gene. CDR3 length equals 15 residues. The germline V gene has CDR1 KGHDR and CDR2 SFDVKD. The CDR3 DNA follows: TGTGCCACCAGTCACTCGGGGACAGGCACCAATGAGCAGTTCTTC. Its translation: CATSHSGTGTNEQFF.

The genes are TRBV4-1 and TRBJ2-7; D might be TRBD2 (6 bases). CDR3 length equals 16 residues. Trimming left V 3 bases short and J 2 bases short, with 17 bases between. Germline V gene sequence: CDR1 MGHRA, CDR2 YSYEKL. DNA of the CDR3: TGCGCCAGCAGCCAGAACGCGGGAACTAATACCTACGAGCAGTACTTC. Translating it yields CASSQNAGTNTYEQYF.

The rearrangement joins TRBV6-5 to TRBJ2-7; 7 bases map to TRBD2. Germline V gene data show CDR1 as MNHEY and CDR2 as SVGAGI. This CDR3 has 15 amino acids. J lost 1 base, V lost 6 bases, and 9 bases had no gene match. CDR3 loop: CASSTLAVGSYEQYF. CDR3 DNA sequence: TGTGCCAGCAGCACTCTAGCGGTCGGATCCTACGAGCAGTACTTC.

This chain uses TRBV28 with TRBJ1-2; 7 bases align to TRBD1. The CDR3 sequence is 15 residues long. From germline, CDR1 is MDHEN and CDR2 SYDVKM. With V trimmed by 6 bases and J by 7 bases, 14 bases remained unmatched. CDR3 residues: CASRLGQVPGGGYTF. The CDR3 DNA reads TGTGCCAGCAGACTCGGACAGGTCCCCGGGGGTGGCTACACCTTC.

The CDR3 DNA reads TGTGCCAGCGCGGAGGGTAGAGGCGGGGCCAACGTCCTGACTTTC. Translation gives CASAEGRGGANVLTF. The gene calls are TRBV2 and TRBJ2-6, with D possibly being TRBD2 (6 bases). The ends were cut back, 8 bases at V and 4 bases at J, with 15 bases in the middle. This CDR3 has 15 amino acids. Germline CDR1 is SNHLY and CDR2 is FYNNEI.

This chain uses TRBV5-3 with TRBJ2-1, with D possibly TRBD2 on 5 matching bases. TRBV5-3 is reported as an ORF; its role is uncertain. Trimming removed 0 bases at V and 4 bases at J, with 11 bases between. The CDR3 length is 15 residues. CDR3 nucleotides: TGTGCCAGAAGCTTGGTCCAGCGGAGATACAATGAGCAGTTCTTC. Translated, it gives CARSLVQRRYNEQFF.

The rearrangement links TRBV7-9 to TRBJ2-1; 14 bases are a match to TRBD2. This CDR3 has 15 amino acids. The germline CDR1 and CDR2 sequences are SEHNR and FQNEAQ (reference sequence). V was pared by 5 bases and J by 10 bases, with 7 bases of the junction left unmatched. The CDR3 DNA reads TGTGCCAGCAGCGCGGGACTAGCGGGAGTAGGGGAGCAGTTCTTC. This sequence encodes CASSAGLAGVGEQFF.